These 10 T cell receptor beta chains came from one sample sequenced in a study of regulatory T cells in long-lasting Graves disease. Time point defined: newly diagnosed GD, antithyroid drugs for less than 3 months. RNA from PBMCs was the source of the TCR library. CDR3 regions were amplified by Arm-PCR using iRepertoire HTBI primers to build TCR beta libraries. A single record per CDR3 protein comes from TCRdb applying MiXCR to the multiplex PCR reads. The sample gives some 410,000 distinct CDR3 sequences, roughly 17% of which show up once; around 11% is in the top ten. These same data were also listed under a study on T cells in Graves' hyperthyroidism and ophthalmopathy.

Source: peripheral blood mononuclear cells (PBMCs), taken at new diagnosis, from a patient treated with antithyroid drugs. The source is a woman under 40 with Graves disease.

The chain joins TRBV7-9 to TRBJ2-3; D might be TRBD1 (5 bases). Trimming removed 6 bases from V and 0 bases from J, with 13 bases in between. Germline V gene data show CDR1 as SEHNR and CDR2 as FQNEAQ (reference sequence). The CDR3 is 15 amino acids. The CDR3 coding sequence is TGTGCCAGCAGGTCACAGGAGTCTAGCACAGATACGCAGTATTTT. It codes for CASRSQESSTDTQYF.

The genes are TRBV4-1 and TRBJ2-2; 8 bases are shared with TRBD2. Germline CDR1 is MGHRA and CDR2 is YSYEKL. Germline trimming cut 8 bases from V and 3 bases from J; bases unmatched to any gene: 11. This CDR3 contains 16 residues. CDR3 DNA: TGCGCCAGCTCACTCCGGGAGGGGTTGGACACCGGGGAGCTGTTTTTT. Protein: CASSLREGLDTGELFF.

This clonotype has a count of ten or more. This rearrangement joins TRBV5-1 to TRBJ1-1; a possible D gene is TRBD1 (5 bases). The CDR3 is 14 amino acids. V dropped 4 bases and J dropped 1 base, with 11 bases sitting between them. CDR1 and CDR2 (germline): SGHRS, YFSETQ. The DNA of the CDR3 is TGCGCCAGCAGCCCGGGACCGCGGAACACTGAAGCTTTCTTT. Translation: CASSPGPRNTEAFF.

V usage is TRBV20-1 and J usage is TRBJ2-7; 10 bases are shared with TRBD2. J gave up 4 bases and V 5 bases, and 8 bases lay outside the gene matches. The CDR3 is 14 residues long. Germline V CDR1 and CDR2: DFQATT, SNEGSKA (reference sequence). The CDR3 nucleotides are TGCAGTGCTGAGCTAGCGGGAGTAAGGTACGAGCAGTACTTC. It specifies CSAELAGVRYEQYF.

The table lists this clonotype with a few counts. This chain uses TRBV18 with TRBJ1-1; 7 bases agree with TRBD1. CDR1 is KGHSH, CDR2 LQKENI, per germline. There are 14 residues in the CDR3. V shed 6 bases, J shed 6 bases, and the junction held 10 bases outside the gene matches. The CDR3 coding sequence is TGTGCCAGCTCCCCCCGGGGCAGGGGGTCTGAAGCTTTCTTT. This encodes CASSPRGRGSEAFF.

The chain joins TRBV7-9 to TRBJ1-3, with D unresolved. Germline CDR1 reads SEHNR; CDR2 reads FQNEAQ (reference sequence). V was shortened by 3 bases and J by 4 bases, with 16 bases between the two germline ends. The CDR3 spans 16 residues. The CDR3, as DNA: TGTGCCAGCAGCTTGCAGGAGGGCGTACGGGGAAACACCATATATTTT. This codes for CASSLQEGVRGNTIYF.

This clonotype was found many times. The gene calls are TRBV27 and TRBJ2-7, with D possibly TRBD2 on 6 matching bases. V lost 8 bases and J lost 3, with 14 bases in between. There are 13 residues in the CDR3. Germline loops: CDR1 MNHEY, CDR2 SMNVEV (reference sequence). The CDR3 is CASADSGNYEQYF. Here the CDR3 DNA reads TGTGCCAGCGCTGATAGCGGAAACTACGAGCAGTACTTC.

There are a few counts of this clonotype. This chain connects TRBV19 to TRBJ2-4; D is ambiguous. The CDR3 contains 16 residues. Germline loops: CDR1 LNHDA, CDR2 SQIVND (reference sequence). V was shortened by 5 bases and J by 0 bases, with 14 bases between the two germline ends. CDR3 nucleotide sequence: TGTGCCAGTAGTCTTCCCAGGTCTGAAGCCAAAAACATTCAGTACTTC. Its protein is CASSLPRSEAKNIQYF. The whole variable domain, remainder taken from reference TRBV19 and TRBJ2-4, is DGGITQSPKYLFRKEGQNVTLSCEQNLNHDAMYWYRQDPGQGLRLIYYSQIVNDFQKGDIAEGYSVSREKKESFPLTVTSAQKNPTAFYLCASSLPRSEAKNIQYFGAGTRLSVL.

In this sample, this clonotype turned up many times. The chain's CDR3 is CASRLLGQGAGTEAFF. As DNA, the CDR3 is TGTGCCAGCAGACTCCTGGGACAGGGGGCAGGCACTGAAGCTTTCTTT. This chain joins TRBV6-1 and TRBJ1-1, with TRBD1 identical over 12 bases. Germline V lookup: CDR1 MNHNS, CDR2 SASEGT. V lost 6 bases to trimming and J lost 4 bases; unmatched junction nucleotides: 9. This CDR3 has 16 residues.

This clonotype appeared a single time. The chain is built from TRBV25-1 and TRBJ1-6; D unclear. In germline, CDR1 is MGHDK, CDR2 SYGVNS. The CDR3 extends over 14 amino acids. The V and J ends lost 4 bases and 9 bases respectively, with 13 bases between them. The DNA for the CDR3 is TGTGCCAGCAGTGTTTCTTCCCTCTTTTCACCCCTCCACTTT. Its translation is CASSVSSLFSPLHF.